This T cell receptor (beta chain) stems from a study of T-cell memory formation after mild COVID-19. TCRdb passed the 5' RACE reads through MiXCR, listing each CDR3 protein once. This repertoire shows 300,000 to 350,000 distinct CDR3 sequences, 14% found once; its top ten account for roughly a fifth. The J segment lost 8 bases and the V segment lost 3 bases, leaving 7 bases of the junction unmatched. This CDR3 contains 13 residues. Germline V gene data show CDR1 as MNHEY and CDR2 as SVGAGI. A remark on this clonotype: Its antigen is not known.

General observations from the study: There were some responding clones in pre-infection memory, which suggested that cross-reactive memory had joined.

The TCR originated in a man aged 18 to 29 who had mild COVID-19 (a few samples of this study predate the infection). Cell type and time point are not known. This chain joins TRBV6-5 and TRBJ2-7, with 7 nucleotides matching TRBD1. Sequenced input: PBMCs or a T cell subset sorted from them (not recorded which). This chain's CDR3 is CASSYYGQDQQYF. The CDR3 DNA follows: TGTGCCAGCAGTTATTACGGACAGGACCAGCAGTACTTC.